The next 12 T cell receptor beta chains were all read from a single sample in a study of control samples from healthy donors and cancer patients. Sequenced by immunoSEQ multiplex PCR; TCRdb stores in-frame clones only, minus some. In the table there are 95,000 to 120,000 clones, around four fifths of which are singletons. The specimen was blood. These receptors originate from a young man in good health.

The V gene is TRBV4-1, the J gene TRBJ1-4; 9 nucleotides match TRBD1. V shed 3 bases, J shed 0 bases, and the junction held 2 bases outside the gene matches. Germline V lookup: CDR1 MGHRA, CDR2 YSYEKL. The CDR3 totals 16 residues. Here the CDR3 reads CASSHRQGATNEKLFF. CDR3 nucleotides: TGCGCCAGCAGCCACCGACAGGGGGCAACTAATGAAAAACTGTTTTTT.

The chain has TRBV29-1 and TRBJ2-7, with 7 bases identical to TRBD1. V lost 6 bases and J lost 3; bases outside the gene matches: 8. This CDR3 has 13 residues. The germline V gene encodes CDR1 SQVTM and CDR2 ANQGSEA. Written as DNA, the CDR3 is TGCAGCGTCAGACAGGGAGAAGGCTACGAGCAGTACTTC. This encodes CSVRQGEGYEQYF.

This chain joins TRBV19 and TRBJ2-1; 8 bases agree with TRBD1. Germline V CDR1 and CDR2: LNHDA, SQIVND (reference sequence). Trimming took 10 bases from V and 3 from J; bases not matched to a gene: 11. CDR3 length equals 15 residues. The CDR3 sequence is CATWLGQVFYNEQFF. CDR3 coding DNA: TGTGCCACCTGGCTGGGACAGGTGTTCTACAATGAGCAGTTCTTC.

This clone was found a few times. The rearrangement links TRBV6-1 to TRBJ2-7; 12 bases map to TRBD1. The CDR3 contains 15 residues. From germline, CDR1 is MNHNS and CDR2 SASEGT. V shed 3 bases and J 3 bases; nucleotides not matched to a gene: 3. For the CDR3, the DNA is TGTGCCAGCAGTGAGGGGACAGGGGGCTTCTACGAGCAGTACGTC. This sequence encodes CASSEGTGGFYEQYV.

The chain joins TRBV10-3 to TRBJ2-3; the D call may be TRBD1 or TRBD2 (5 bases each). CDR1 is ENHRY, CDR2 SYGVKD, per germline. The CDR3 totals 13 residues. Trimming removed 4 bases from V and 4 bases from J, with 9 bases in between. The CDR3 reads CAISGGAADTQYF. In nucleotides, the CDR3 is TGTGCCATCAGTGGAGGGGCGGCAGATACGCAGTATTTT.

This clone has a single count. This chain uses TRBV6-6 with TRBJ1-1; D not certain. With 6 bases removed from V and 1 base from J, the gap between germline ends came to 12 bases. The germline CDR1 and CDR2 sequences are MNHNY and SVGAGI (reference sequence). This CDR3 has 14 amino acids. CDR3 nucleotides: TGTGCCAGCAGCTCCACCGGCAGGAACACTGAAGCTTTCTTT. Its protein is CASSSTGRNTEAFF.

This clone was observed once. The chain's CDR3 is CASSFQPKLGRDQPQHF. CDR3 in DNA: TGTGCCAGCAGCTTCCAGCCAAAGTTGGGCAGGGATCAGCCCCAGCATTTT. The chain employs TRBV5-6 and TRBJ1-5; a possible D gene is TRBD1 (5 bases). This CDR3 is 17 amino acids long. Germline V CDR1 and CDR2: SGHDT, YYEEEE. V was pared by 2 bases and J by 5 bases, with 20 bases between.

The chain is built from TRBV13 and TRBJ2-3; either TRBD1 or TRBD2 may supply D (5 bases each). V lost 3 bases to trimming and J lost 1 base, with 11 bases between them. CDR3 length: 15 residues. Germline loops: CDR1 PRHDT, CDR2 FYEKMQ (reference sequence). The CDR3: CASSFGARRTDTQYF. DNA of the CDR3: TGTGCCAGCAGCTTCGGGGCCCGACGCACAGATACGCAGTATTTT.

The chain employs TRBV5-5 and TRBJ1-1; D gene unclear. Germline V gene data show CDR1 as SGHKS and CDR2 as YYEKEE (reference sequence). The CDR3 is 14 amino acids. Trimming stripped 5 bases from V and 5 bases from J, with 16 bases between. The chain's CDR3 is CASSLTGLGTEAFF. Here the CDR3 DNA reads TGTGCCAGCAGTTTGACTGGGTTAGGGACTGAAGCTTTCTTT.

The chain employs TRBV5-6 and TRBJ2-7; tentatively, D is TRBD1 or TRBD2 (5 bases each). V lost 0 bases and J 0 bases, leaving 16 bases between the germline ends. Germline V gives CDR1 SGHDT, CDR2 YYEEEE. This CDR3 comprises 17 residues. The CDR3 nucleotides are TGTGCCAGCAGCTTGGGGGCTACCTGGGGGAGCTCCTACGAGCAGTACTTC. Protein: CASSLGATWGSSYEQYF.

This chain joins TRBV2 and TRBJ1-1; the D gene is possibly TRBD1 (6 bases). Looked up from germline, CDR1 is SNHLY and CDR2 is FYNNEI. CDR3 length: 14 residues. V was clipped by 5 bases and J by 2 bases, with 12 bases between them. The DNA for the CDR3 is TGTGCCAGCAGTCCACTGGGGGCAAACACTGAAGCTTTCTTT. Its translation is CASSPLGANTEAFF.

The gene calls are TRBV2 and TRBJ2-2, with TRBD2 matching 8 bases. Per germline, CDR1 SNHLY and CDR2 FYNNEI. This CDR3 region has 17 residues. V dropped 6 bases and J dropped 2; count of bases not matched to a gene: 11. DNA for the CDR3: TGTGCCAGCAGAGACAGAGCGGGGGTTTCCAACACCGGGGAGCTGTTTTTT. Amino acid sequence: CASRDRAGVSNTGELFF.